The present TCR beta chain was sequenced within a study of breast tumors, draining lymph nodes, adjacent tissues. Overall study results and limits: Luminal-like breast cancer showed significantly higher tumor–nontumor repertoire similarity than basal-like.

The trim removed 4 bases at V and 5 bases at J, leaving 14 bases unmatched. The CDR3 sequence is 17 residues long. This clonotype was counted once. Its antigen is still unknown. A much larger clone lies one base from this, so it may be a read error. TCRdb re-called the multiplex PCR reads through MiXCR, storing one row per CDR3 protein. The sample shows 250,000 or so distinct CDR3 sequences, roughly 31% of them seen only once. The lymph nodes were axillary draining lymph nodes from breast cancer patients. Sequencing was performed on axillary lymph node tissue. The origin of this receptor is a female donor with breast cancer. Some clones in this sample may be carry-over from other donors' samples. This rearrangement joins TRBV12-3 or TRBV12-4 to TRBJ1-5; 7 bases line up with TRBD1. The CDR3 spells CASSWGGGGRGDQPQHF. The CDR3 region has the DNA TGTGCCAGCAGTTGGGGGGGAGGGGGCAGGGGCGATCAGCCCCAGCATTTT.